Included here is one T cell receptor (beta chain) sequence, with context. What it binds is unknown. This CDR3 is built from 14 residues. The V end lost 4 bases, the J end lost 2 bases, and 9 bases lay between the germline ends. Per the germline V gene, CDR1 is GTSNPN and CDR2 is SVGIG (reference sequence). Vbeta (60) and Jbeta (13) primers were used in the PCR. Sequencing was performed with immunoSEQ multiplex PCR; in TCRdb, only in-frame clones are kept and a portion is missing. The data contain roughly 120,000 clones, 70% to 80% of them singletons. This record comes from a study of cytomegalovirus exposure and HLA in healthy donors. General observations from the study: Listed as cytomegalovirus-associated were 164 TCR beta chains. Highly shared variants forming one cluster were likely a sequencing artifact.

This TCR was sampled from a man between 18 and 29 years old in good health and CMV-seronegative. The chain links TRBV30 to TRBJ2-6; no firm D call. Specimen: PBMCs. The CDR3 reads CAWIFDTGANVLTF. The CDR3 nucleotides read TGTGCCTGGATCTTCGACACTGGGGCCAACGTCCTGACTTTC.